This T cell receptor beta chain is drawn from a study of blood T cells in healthy people across ages. Background on the study: Roughly one uniquely barcoded beta molecule per two T cells was captured.

This clonotype has ten or more counts. Deletions cut 5 bases from V and 6 bases from J, with 11 bases between. Germline V CDR1 and CDR2: DFQATT, SNEGSKA (reference sequence). This CDR3 region has 11 residues. The authors ran a second PCR of about 6 to 12 cycles using a sample-barcoded 5' primer and a J-beta primer mix. Each CDR3 protein is one row after TCRdb ran MiXCR on the 5' RACE reads. Seen here are approximately 810,000 distinct CDR3 sequences, 29% observed once, and the top ten hold around 15%. The chain links TRBV20-1 to TRBJ2-7; D perhaps matches TRBD2 (5 bases). Sequencing was done on a sample of blood. The TCR sequence derives from a woman older than 75 in good health. CDR3 sequence reads: CSAEGGLEQYF. As DNA, the CDR3 is TGCAGTGCTGAGGGTGGTCTCGAGCAGTACTTC.